This passage covers 23 T cell receptor beta chains from one sample sequenced in a study of identical twins (dated by TCRdb to the mid-2010s). The library was prepared using 5' RACE. TCRdb shows the sequencer as Illumina HiSeq 2000. TCRdb cleaned the public reads at Q25 with fastp, built clones with MiXCR and kept in-frame beta chains. Each record represents a unique CDR3 protein, reported with the most common genes and DNA among its rows. This sample holds fewer than 650,000 distinct CDR3 sequences; roughly 9.5% were observed only once. The ten largest account for roughly 3% of the sample. These data were also filed under a second study, of yellow fever vaccine responses in identical twins.

Sequenced sample: PBMCs. The receptor set was obtained from a woman between 18 and 29 years old in good health.

This clonotype was picked up many times. The genes are TRBV12-3 or TRBV12-4 and TRBJ2-1; unclear D gene. With 6 bases removed from V and 6 bases from J, the gap between germline ends came to 6 bases. The CDR3 length is 11 residues. The DNA of the CDR3 is TGTGCCAGCAGCCGCAGCAATGAGCAGTTCTTC. Residues: CASSRSNEQFF.

This clonotype appeared a single time. The V call is TRBV5-6, the J call TRBJ2-1; D is unresolved. The germline CDR1 and CDR2 sequences are SGHDT and YYEEEE. This CDR3 spans 13 amino acids. The V end lost 1 base, the J end lost 5 bases, and 7 bases lay between the germline ends. The CDR3 region has the DNA TGTGCCAGCAGCTTGACACTGAACAATGAGCAGTTCTTC. Translated: CASSLTLNNEQFF.

This clonotype was detected many times. This chain connects TRBV7-9 to TRBJ2-3; no clear D gene. Trimming shortened V by 5 bases and J by 3 bases, and 9 bases separated the two germline ends. The germline V gene encodes CDR1 SEHNR and CDR2 FQNEAQ (reference sequence). The CDR3 spans 13 residues. CDR3 loop: CASSRVGTDTQYF. In DNA form, the CDR3 reads TGTGCCAGCAGCCGAGTCGGTACAGATACGCAGTATTTT.

This chain connects TRBV2 to TRBJ2-7, with unresolved D. In germline, CDR1 is SNHLY, CDR2 FYNNEI. V shed 2 bases and J shed 2 bases, with 28 bases lying between them. The CDR3 totals 20 residues. The CDR3 DNA sequence: TGTGCCAGCAGTGAATTGGGATCTACCGGCGGTCGTAGTAGTACCTACGAGCAGTACTTC. This codes for CASSELGSTGGRSSTYEQYF.

Details on this clonotype: Given a much more abundant clone one base away, this may be a read error. The rearrangement uses TRBV5-6 and TRBJ2-7; TRBD2 matches at 7 bases. CDR1 is SGHDT and CDR2 is YYEEEE in the germline V gene. The V gene end was trimmed by 4 bases and the J gene end by 1 base; junction bases not matched to a gene: 14. This CDR3 comprises 17 residues. The CDR3 spells CASSLGLTGVWSYEQYF. The CDR3 DNA follows: TGTGCCAGCAGCCTGGGACTAACGGGAGTTTGGTCCTACGAGCAGTACTTC.

The CDR3 loop reads CSARTGLTDTQYF. CDR3 sequence (DNA): TGCAGTGCTAGGACAGGCCTCACAGATACGCAGTATTTT. This sequence joins TRBV20-1 and TRBJ2-3; tentatively, D is TRBD1 (6 bases). V was shortened by 3 bases and J by 2 bases, with 9 bases between the two germline ends. Per germline, CDR1 DFQATT and CDR2 SNEGSKA (reference sequence). This CDR3 has 13 residues.

There are a few counts of this clonotype. This rearrangement joins TRBV5-1 to TRBJ2-5, with D possibly matching TRBD2 (6 bases). CDR1 is SGHRS, CDR2 YFSETQ, per germline. V lost 4 bases, J lost 5 bases, and 15 bases lay in between. The CDR3 spans 14 residues. CDR3 sequence (DNA): TGCGCCAGCAGCCCGGGCGGAGGGTTGGAGACCCAGTACTTC. The encoded protein is CASSPGGGLETQYF.

This clonotype appeared many times. This rearrangement joins TRBV2 to TRBJ2-1, with TRBD2 identical over 13 bases. The V and J ends lost 11 bases and 9 bases, in that order; junction bases with no gene match: 7. This CDR3 region has 13 residues. Germline V lookup: CDR1 SNHLY, CDR2 FYNNEI. In nucleotides, the CDR3 is TGTGCCGGAGGGACTAGCGGGACCGGTGAGCAGTTCTTC. Protein sequence: CAGGTSGTGEQFF.

This clonotype was picked up many times. The genes are TRBV4-3 and TRBJ2-2; weak D call: TRBD1 (6 bases). The V and J ends lost 0 bases and 9 bases respectively, with 11 bases between them. The germline CDR1 and CDR2 sequences are LGHNA and YSLEER. The CDR3 has 14 amino acids. The DNA of the CDR3 is TGCGCCAGCAGCCAAGATGTGGGGGCCCGGGAGCTGTTTTTT. It translates to CASSQDVGARELFF.

The V call is TRBV20-1, the J call TRBJ1-4, with D possibly TRBD1 on 5 matching bases. Germline CDR1 reads DFQATT; CDR2 reads SNEGSKA (reference sequence). V was shortened by 3 bases and J by 3 bases, with 11 bases between the two germline ends. CDR3 length equals 14 residues. In nucleotides, the CDR3 is TGCAGTGCTAGCCCGACAGCTTCTAATGAAAAACTGTTTTTT. The encoded protein is CSASPTASNEKLFF.

There are many counts of this clonotype. The chain is built from TRBV6-2 or TRBV6-3 and TRBJ2-1; D is unresolved. Germline assignment: CDR1 MNHEY and CDR2 SVGEGT. Deletions cut 4 bases from V and 7 bases from J, with 8 bases between. The CDR3 contains 12 residues. The CDR3 sequence is CASSSSRNEQFF. The CDR3 DNA is TGTGCCAGCAGTTCCTCAAGAAATGAGCAGTTCTTC.

This clonotype was picked up many times. This chain connects TRBV29-1 to TRBJ1-4; possible D gene TRBD1, 6 bases. This CDR3 has 13 residues. Trimming stripped 6 bases from V and 7 bases from J, with 15 bases between. Per the germline V gene, CDR1 is SQVTM and CDR2 is ANQGSEA. The CDR3 loop reads CSVETGTTEKLFF. The CDR3 coding sequence is TGCAGCGTAGAAACCGGGACAACTGAAAAACTGTTTTTT.

This chain joins TRBV20-1 and TRBJ2-3, with 7 bases that match TRBD2. Germline CDR1 reads DFQATT; CDR2 reads SNEGSKA (reference sequence). The CDR3 is 15 amino acids. V was clipped by 6 bases and J by 5 bases; unmatched bases: 14. CDR3 in amino acids: CSAVSGIAYGDTQYF. In DNA form, the CDR3 reads TGCAGTGCCGTGAGCGGGATTGCTTATGGAGATACGCAGTATTTT.

This clonotype was seen more than once but under ten times. The rearrangement joins TRBV27 to TRBJ1-2, with no clear D. This CDR3 region has 12 residues. Trimming removed 5 bases from V and 6 bases from J, with 10 bases in between. The V gene's germline CDR1 is MNHEY and CDR2 SMNVEV (reference sequence). The CDR3 DNA reads TGTGCCAGCAGTCTTAGAGGCCATGGCTACACCTTC. Translating gives CASSLRGHGYTF.

The chain carries TRBV28 and TRBJ2-2; 7 nucleotides align to TRBD1. Trimming took 5 bases from V and 6 from J; bases not matched to a gene: 12. The CDR3 totals 16 residues. From germline, CDR1 is MDHEN and CDR2 SYDVKM. This CDR3 is CASSLPFDRDSGELFF. CDR3 bases: TGTGCCAGCAGTCTCCCCTTCGACAGGGATTCCGGGGAGCTGTTTTTT.

This clonotype occurred a few times. The rearrangement links TRBV12-3 or TRBV12-4 to TRBJ2-7; TRBD2 is a possible D gene (6 bases). The CDR3 totals 12 residues. V dropped 6 bases and J dropped 10 bases, with 16 bases sitting between them. CDR3 sequence reads: CASSLYRDFQYF. The DNA for the CDR3 is TGTGCCAGCAGCCTCTACCGGGACTTTCAGTACTTC.

This chain joins TRBV4-1 and TRBJ2-7, with D unclear. CDR3 length: 16 amino acids. V was clipped by 1 base and J by 0 bases, with 13 bases between them. Germline CDR1 and CDR2: MGHRA and YSYEKL. The CDR3 nucleotides read TGCGCCAGCAGCCAAGTTCCAGCCCCTGCCTCCTACGAGCAGTACTTC. Translation: CASSQVPAPASYEQYF.

As regards this clonotype: At one end the junction does not follow the germline gene, possibly because of a read error. The chain has TRBV7-3 and TRBJ2-2; possibly TRBD1 for D (6 bases). Germline V gene sequence: CDR1 SGHTA, CDR2 FQGTGA. The length of the CDR3 is 15 residues. Here the CDR3 reads CASSAFGQTAGKLFF. CDR3 nucleotide sequence: TGTGCCAGCAGCGCCTTCGGACAGACCGCCGGGAAGCTGTTTTTT. Full variable domain (missing parts from reference TRBV7-3 and TRBJ2-2): GAGVSQTPSNKVTEKGKYVELRCDPISGHTALYWYRQSLGQGPEFLIYFQGTGAADDSGLPNDRFFAVRPEGSVSTLKIQRTERGDSAVYLCASSAFGQTAGKLFFGEGSRLTVL.

The gene calls are TRBV7-8 and TRBJ2-3; D may be TRBD2 (7 bases). The V end was cut by 2 bases, the J end by 3 bases, with 15 bases between. The germline CDR1 and CDR2 sequences are SGHVS and FQNEAQ. CDR3 length: 16 amino acids. CDR3 nucleotide sequence: TGTGCCAGCAGCTTATGGGACGGGGGGCCGACAGATACGCAGTATTTT. Translated: CASSLWDGGPTDTQYF.

This clonotype was observed many times. This chain connects TRBV10-3 to TRBJ2-1, with D maybe TRBD1 (5 bases). The CDR3 loop spans 14 amino acids. Trimming pared 3 bases from V and 4 bases from J, leaving 10 bases between. In germline, CDR1 is ENHRY, CDR2 SYGVKD. The CDR3 loop reads CAISDRDSYNEQFF. CDR3 DNA sequence: TGTGCCATCAGTGACAGGGATTCTTACAATGAGCAGTTCTTC.

This clonotype showed up many times. This sequence joins TRBV20-1 and TRBJ2-2; no definite D call. V lost 6 bases, J lost 8 bases, and 10 bases lay in between. The germline V gene has CDR1 DFQATT and CDR2 SNEGSKA (reference sequence). The CDR3 spans 11 residues. The CDR3, as DNA: TGCAGTGCCCTCCTGGAAGGGGAGCTGTTTTTT. This translates into CSALLEGELFF.

This chain connects TRBV19 to TRBJ1-1; the D is unclear. CDR1 and CDR2 from the germline V gene are LNHDA and SQIVND (reference sequence). Trimming cost V 3 bases and J 2 bases, with 7 bases left between them. The CDR3 has 13 residues. The CDR3 region is CASSIKINTEAFF. The DNA for the CDR3 is TGTGCCAGTAGTATTAAGATAAACACTGAAGCTTTCTTT.

This clonotype was observed at least ten times. The chain couples TRBV6-4 to TRBJ2-1, with D uncertain. CDR1 and CDR2 from the germline V gene are MRHNA and SNTAGT. Between the trimmed V and J ends, which lost 5 bases and 0 bases, there was a span of 11 bases. The CDR3 is made up of 15 amino acids. The chain's CDR3 is CASSLHPSSYNEQFF. The CDR3 DNA is TGTGCCAGCAGTTTACACCCGAGCTCCTACAATGAGCAGTTCTTC.